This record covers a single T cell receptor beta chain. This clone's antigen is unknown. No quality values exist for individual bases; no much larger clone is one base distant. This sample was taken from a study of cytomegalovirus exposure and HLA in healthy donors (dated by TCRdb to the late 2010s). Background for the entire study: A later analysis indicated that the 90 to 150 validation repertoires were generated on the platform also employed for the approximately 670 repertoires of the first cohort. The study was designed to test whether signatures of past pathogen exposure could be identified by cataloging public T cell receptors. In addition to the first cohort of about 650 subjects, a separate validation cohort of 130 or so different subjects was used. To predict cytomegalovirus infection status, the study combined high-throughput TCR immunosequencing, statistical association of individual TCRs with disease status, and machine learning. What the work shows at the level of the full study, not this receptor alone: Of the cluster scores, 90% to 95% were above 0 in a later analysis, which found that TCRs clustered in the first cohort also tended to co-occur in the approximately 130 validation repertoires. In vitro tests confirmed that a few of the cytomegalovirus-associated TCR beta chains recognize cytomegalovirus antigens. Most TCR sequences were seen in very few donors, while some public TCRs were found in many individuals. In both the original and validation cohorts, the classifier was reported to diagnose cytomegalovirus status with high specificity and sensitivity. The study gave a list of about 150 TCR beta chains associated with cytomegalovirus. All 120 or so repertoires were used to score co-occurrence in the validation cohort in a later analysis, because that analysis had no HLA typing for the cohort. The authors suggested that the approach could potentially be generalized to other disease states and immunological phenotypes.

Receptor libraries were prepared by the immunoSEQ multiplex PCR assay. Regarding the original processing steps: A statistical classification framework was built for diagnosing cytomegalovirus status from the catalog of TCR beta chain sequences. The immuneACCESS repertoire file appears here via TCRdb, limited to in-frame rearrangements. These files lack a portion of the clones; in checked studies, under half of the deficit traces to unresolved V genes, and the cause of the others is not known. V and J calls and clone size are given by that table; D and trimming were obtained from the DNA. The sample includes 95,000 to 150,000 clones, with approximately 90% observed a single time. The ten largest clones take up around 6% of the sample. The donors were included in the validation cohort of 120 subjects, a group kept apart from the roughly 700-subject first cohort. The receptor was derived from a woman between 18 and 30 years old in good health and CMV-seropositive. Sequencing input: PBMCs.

The DNA reads as follows: TGTGCCAGCAGCCAAAAGATGAGGGTCGATACGCAGTATTTT. This translates into CASSQKMRVDTQYF. The rearranged segments are TRBV14 and TRBJ2-3; the best D guess is TRBD2, with 5 bases matching. Taken from the germline V gene, the CDR1 and CDR2 loops are SGHDN and FVKESK. The germline ends are 12 bases apart after V is trimmed by 2 bases and J by 6 bases. Spanning cysteine to phenylalanine, the CDR3 consists of 14 amino acids. Only the CDR3 part of the read is kept: 42 bases, read in frame from the first base.